This TCR beta chain was identified in a study of blood T cell repertoires in COVID-19 (dated by TCRdb to about 2020). Turning to the overall study: The collaborator samples originated in the United States, Italy and Spain and spanned the acute and convalescent phases of COVID-19. The material from the prospective study consisted of cDNA or gDNA derived from T cells, B-cell-depleted T cells, or PBMCs. The dataset comprised deeply sampled blood TCRbeta repertoires from subjects exposed to, actively infected with, or recovered from COVID-19. The repertoires were made available in a free public database intended to serve as a resource for research on the immune response to SARS-CoV-2. The samples were drawn from the first 160 participants of the ongoing ImmuneRACE study and from 950 to 1,500 subjects provided by 6 global collaborators. Nearly every sample came with metadata listing a de-identified subject ID, COVID-19 status, age in years and sex. Where HLA class I and class II types were available, the types were taken from metadata supplied by the sample provider, not from assay-based typing.

In the prospective study, participants were about 18 to 100 years old, resided in about two dozen geographic areas of the United States, and were enrolled through a virtual design. In the prospective study, participants were assigned to cohorts based on the clinical history participants reported in a screening survey and a study questionnaire. Exposed participants were defined as having been in contact with someone with a PCR-confirmed or clinician-diagnosed COVID-19 case within 2 weeks of study entry. In the prospective study, whole blood, serum and a nasopharyngeal or oropharyngeal swab were collected from each participant by mobile phlebotomists. Additional blood draws and questionnaires over a 2-month period could optionally be provided by prospective study participants. Blood samples from the prospective study were shipped frozen or at room temperature prior to DNA extraction. TCRbeta CDR3 regions were amplified from genomic DNA using the immunoSEQ Assay, a bias-controlled multiplex PCR. The original pipeline was this. Nucleated cell counts per sample were estimated from amplification of reference gene primers within the assay. To quantify the absolute abundance of each unique TCRbeta CDR3 rearrangement, sequence reads were collapsed and filtered. For each sample, productive Simpson clonality was calculated by taking the square root of Simpson's diversity index across productive rearrangements. In its TCRdb copy, this immuneACCESS table keeps in-frame sequences only and misses some clones. Where compared with another copy, unresolved V genes explain less than half of these, and the others have no known cause. The DNA was the basis for D and trimming; V, J and clone size are from that table. In this sample the table shows a few hundred thousand clones, roughly 90% of which occur a single time. The leading ten clones occupy more than 0.85% of the sample.

With respect to this clone: Its target antigen remains unknown. Base-call qualities are not available, and no considerably larger clone is one nucleotide away.

Broad study findings and their caveats: The quantity of clinical and demographic metadata differed by source and by participant and was supplied without curation.

Between the V and J ends, shortened by 3 bases and 8 bases respectively, the junction contains 16 bases. From its cysteine to its phenylalanine, the CDR3 spans 15 amino acids. Only CDR3 DNA is held: 45 bases, read in frame from base 1. For CDR1 and CDR2, the germline V gene lists KGHSH and LQKENI. This chain is built from TRBV18 and TRBJ1-4; the D region possibly corresponds to TRBD1 (6 bases align). Sequenced material: PBMCs or T cells enriched from blood (not recorded which). The clonotype was recovered from a woman between 40 and 55 years old who had been exposed to COVID-19. The DNA sequence is TGTGCCAGCTCACCTGCCGACAGGCTCCGGGAAAAACTGTTTTTT. This gives the protein CASSPADRLREKLFF.